The TCR beta chain under discussion was sequenced for a study of blood T cell repertoires in COVID-19. Study overall: Samples of COVID-19 (acute and convalescent) were obtained from the United States, Italy and Spain. Sources were T cells, B-cell-depleted T cells, or PBMCs; the material itself was cDNA or gDNA.

Per the original data handling: Estimation of nucleated cell counts was performed using reference gene primer amplification. Here immunoSEQ multiplex PCR was the method, and the copy in TCRdb shows in-frame clones only, minus some. V and J calls and clone size are copied from that table; D and trimming were computed from the DNA. The sample shows a few hundred thousand clones, approximately 80% of them seen only once. Trimming pared 0 bases from V and 6 bases from J, leaving 11 bases between. CDR1 LGHDT and CDR2 YNNKEL come from the germline V gene (reference sequence). This CDR3 contains 14 residues. This clone was seen just once.

The chain is built from TRBV3-1 (or the pseudogene TRBV3-2) and TRBJ1-1; D unresolved. Sequenced material: peripheral blood. The sequence came from a human donor in a cohort sampled during active COVID-19. The CDR3 here is CASSQDAASPEAFF. The CDR3, as DNA: TGTGCCAGCAGCCAAGATGCGGCGTCACCTGAAGCTTTCTTT.